Below, 28 T cell receptor beta chains from the same sample are listed, as sequenced in a study of regulatory T cells in long-lasting Graves disease. Construction of TCR beta libraries relied on iRepertoire HTBI primers and on Arm-PCR targeting CDR3 regions. TCRdb used MiXCR to reprocess the multiplex PCR reads, holding one entry per CDR3 protein. The sample includes about half a million distinct CDR3 sequences, about 20% seen only once; the top ten take about an eighth. As to time point: persistent/refractory GD, antithyroid drugs over 5 years with positive TRAb. The authors made the TCR library using RNA they extracted from PBMCs. Sample: peripheral blood mononuclear cells (PBMCs), taken when the disease was refractory, from a patient treated with antithyroid drugs. These receptors originate from a female donor with Graves disease.

J is TRBJ2-1 and V is TRBV20-1, with D perhaps given as TRBD1 or TRBD2 (5 bases each). The CDR3 totals 16 residues. CDR1 DFQATT and CDR2 SNEGSKA come from the germline V gene (reference sequence). Trimming cost V 1 base and J 6 bases, with 19 bases left between them. CDR3 loop: CSARVTMPGTSNEQFF. The CDR3 DNA follows: TGCAGTGCTAGAGTCACGATGCCTGGGACGAGCAATGAGCAGTTCTTC.

The chain employs TRBV12-3 or TRBV12-4 and TRBJ1-1; D remains unclear. V gave up 7 bases and J gave up 11 bases, with 17 bases separating them. This CDR3 has 12 residues. CDR3 nucleotides: TGTGCCAGCACCCATGCCGGCTCTGGGGCTTTCTTT. Translated: CASTHAGSGAFF.

The rearrangement joins TRBV20-1 to TRBJ2-1; D unclear. The CDR3 loop spans 12 amino acids. Germline V gives CDR1 DFQATT, CDR2 SNEGSKA (reference sequence). V was pared by 5 bases and J by 8 bases, with 13 bases between. The CDR3 loop reads CSARTFLHEQFF. As DNA, the CDR3 is TGCAGTGCTCGCACCTTCCTCCATGAGCAGTTCTTC.

Many counts were recorded for this clonotype. V usage is TRBV12-3 or TRBV12-4 and J usage is TRBJ1-1, with D tentatively TRBD1 (5 bases). The V end was cut by 5 bases, the J end by 0 bases, with 16 bases between. CDR3 length: 16 residues. The CDR3 protein is CASSAPRGGVNTEAFF. The DNA for the CDR3 is TGTGCCAGCAGTGCTCCCCGTGGGGGTGTGAACACTGAAGCTTTCTTT.

There are many counts of this clonotype. The rearrangement uses TRBV12-3 or TRBV12-4 and TRBJ2-5; 7 bases are shared with TRBD2. Trimming at V came to 7 bases and at J to 5 bases, leaving 19 bases not matched to a gene. The CDR3 sequence is 17 residues long. This chain's CDR3 is CASTNMWGEGSGETQYF. CDR3 DNA: TGTGCCAGCACCAACATGTGGGGGGAGGGCTCCGGGGAGACCCAGTACTTC.

Ten or more counts support this clonotype. The chain employs TRBV12-3 or TRBV12-4 and TRBJ2-1; 14 bases are shared with TRBD2. This CDR3 has 15 amino acids. V trimming: 6 bases; J trimming: 8 bases; junction bases outside the gene matches: 6. Here the CDR3 DNA reads TGTGCCAGCAGCCCGACTAGCGGGGGGGCGGATGAGCAGTTCTTC. Its translation: CASSPTSGGADEQFF.

This clonotype was observed at least ten times. CDR3 region: CASSLQGALNNYGYTF. Written as DNA, the CDR3 is TGTGCCAGCAGTTTACAGGGGGCGCTGAATAACTATGGCTACACCTTC. The chain links TRBV12-3 or TRBV12-4 to TRBJ1-2, with TRBD1 matching over 8 bases. The CDR3 has 16 residues. Unmatched junction bases numbered 6, after V lost 2 bases and J lost 1 base.

This clonotype was found many times. The V and J genes are TRBV6-2 or TRBV6-3 and TRBJ1-5; TRBD1 is a possible D gene (6 bases). Germline assignment: CDR1 MNHEY and CDR2 SVGEGT. V shed 5 bases and J shed 3 bases, with 14 bases lying between them. The CDR3 length is 15 residues. The CDR3, as DNA: TGTGCCAGCAGTGGGTCGACAGGTTCCAATCAGCCCCAGCATTTT. Translated: CASSGSTGSNQPQHF.

For this clonotype: At one boundary the junction diverges from the germline segment, which might be a read error. The chain carries TRBV7-2 and TRBJ1-1; D is unclear. The CDR3 runs 13 residues. Looked up from germline, CDR1 is SGHTA and CDR2 is FQGNSA. The CDR3 bases are TGTGCCGGCAGCTCCTACATAGACACTGAAGCTTTCTTT. Translating it yields CAGSSYIDTEAFF.

The chain recombines TRBV12-3 or TRBV12-4 with TRBJ2-1, with D possibly TRBD2 on 6 matching bases. The germline V and J ends were trimmed by 2 bases and 1 base, with 12 bases remaining between them. This CDR3 has 16 amino acids. The CDR3 spells CASSLYGGRSYNEQFF. The CDR3 bases are TGTGCCAGCAGTTTATACGGGGGTAGATCCTACAATGAGCAGTTCTTC.

In its sample, this clonotype was seen a few times. This chain uses TRBV5-1 with TRBJ1-4; possibly TRBD1 for D (5 bases). Germline V lookup: CDR1 SGHRS, CDR2 YFSETQ. The V gene lost 4 bases and the J gene lost 5 bases, with 12 bases spanning the gap. The CDR3 has 14 amino acids. CDR3 protein: CASSPGRQNEKLFF. The CDR3 DNA reads TGCGCCAGCAGCCCAGGGCGGCAGAATGAAAAACTGTTTTTT.

This clonotype showed up just a few times. This chain connects TRBV14 to TRBJ2-7; either TRBD1 or TRBD2 may supply D (5 bases each). Trimming removed 1 base from V and 0 bases from J, with 10 bases in between. Germline V gives CDR1 SGHDN, CDR2 FVKESK. CDR3 length: 15 residues. CDR3 in DNA: TGTGCCAGCAGCCAAGCGAGGGGTAGCTCCTACGAGCAGTACTTC. Encoded protein: CASSQARGSSYEQYF. Variable domain in full (rest from reference TRBV14 and TRBJ2-7): EAGVTQFPSHSVIEKGQTVTLRCDPISGHDNLYWYRRVMGKEIKFLLHFVKESKQDESGMPNNRFLAERTGGTYSTLKVQPAELEDSGVYFCASSQARGSSYEQYFGPGTRLTVT.

This clonotype has at least ten counts. This rearrangement joins TRBV6-2 or TRBV6-3 to TRBJ2-7; the D is unclear. Looked up from germline, CDR1 is MNHEY and CDR2 is SVGEGT. V was shortened by 6 bases and J by 6 bases, with 24 bases between the two germline ends. This CDR3 comprises 16 residues. This chain's CDR3 is CASSLREQDARVEQYF. In DNA form, the CDR3 reads TGTGCCAGCAGCTTACGAGAGCAAGACGCACGGGTCGAGCAGTACTTC.

This clonotype has just a few counts. V usage is TRBV6-1 and J usage is TRBJ1-5, with 9 bases that match TRBD1. The CDR3 sequence is 15 residues long. Germline CDR1 is MNHNS and CDR2 is SASEGT. After removal of 5 bases from V and 2 bases from J, the junction contained 4 bases not matched to a gene. The CDR3 region is CASSRDRDGNQPQHF. Here the CDR3 DNA reads TGTGCCAGCAGTCGGGACAGGGATGGCAATCAGCCCCAGCATTTT.

The V call is TRBV2, the J call TRBJ2-7, with TRBD1 identical over 8 bases. The V gene's germline CDR1 is SNHLY and CDR2 FYNNEI. The CDR3 extends over 13 amino acids. The V and J ends lost 5 bases and 2 bases, in that order; junction bases with no gene match: 2. The CDR3: CASSMTGAYEQYF. DNA of the CDR3: TGTGCCAGCAGTATGACAGGGGCCTACGAGCAGTACTTC.

This clonotype was observed at least ten times. V and J are TRBV12-3 or TRBV12-4 and TRBJ1-4; maybe TRBD1 (6 bases). The CDR3 has 14 residues. Trimming cost V 6 bases and J 3 bases, with 11 bases left between them. CDR3 DNA: TGTGCCAGCAGGATGGGACAACCTAATGAAAAACTGTTTTTT. Protein sequence: CASRMGQPNEKLFF.

The V and J genes are TRBV6-5 and TRBJ1-2, with D unresolved. The CDR3 is 14 residues long. Between the trimmed V and J ends, which lost 1 base and 4 bases, there was a span of 10 bases. Germline V gives CDR1 MNHEY, CDR2 SVGAGI. In DNA, the CDR3 is TGTGCCAGCAGTTACTGGGTTCGGATCTATGGCTACACCTTC. Protein product: CASSYWVRIYGYTF.

This clonotype was counted between two and nine times. The chain links TRBV29-1 to TRBJ1-1, with D possibly TRBD1 on 5 matching bases. Germline V gene lookup returns CDR1 SQVTM and CDR2 ANQGSEA. The length of the CDR3 is 13 residues. The V end lost 4 bases, the J end lost 1 base, and 10 bases lay between the germline ends. CDR3 residues: CSVGRTPNTEAFF. For the CDR3, the DNA is TGCAGCGTTGGAAGGACACCGAACACTGAAGCTTTCTTT.

CDR3 in DNA: TGTGCTAGTGGTTTGGTAGTGCAGGGGCGAAATCAGCCCCAGCATTTT. Translated, it gives CASGLVVQGRNQPQHF. J is TRBJ1-5 and V is TRBV12-5; maybe TRBD1 (6 bases). The CDR3 loop spans 16 amino acids. CDR1 and CDR2 from the germline V gene are LGHNT and FRNRAP. V dropped 0 bases and J dropped 4 bases, with 13 bases sitting between them.

In this sample, this clonotype turned up many times. CDR3 loop: CASSVGDRHYGYTF. Here the CDR3 DNA reads TGTGCCAGCAGTGTAGGGGACAGGCACTATGGCTACACCTTC. J is TRBJ1-2 and V is TRBV2; 8 nucleotides line up with TRBD1. CDR3 size: 14 residues. CDR1 and CDR2 from the germline V gene are SNHLY and FYNNEI. The J segment lost 3 bases and the V segment lost 4 bases, leaving 4 bases of the junction unmatched.

Many counts were recorded for this clonotype. The V call is TRBV7-2, the J call TRBJ1-5, with D perhaps TRBD1 (6 bases). This CDR3 contains 13 residues. Germline assignment: CDR1 SGHTA and CDR2 FQGNSA. V gave up 4 bases and J gave up 5 bases, with 9 bases separating them. The CDR3 loop is CASSSGDYQPQHF. DNA for the CDR3: TGTGCCAGCAGCTCAGGGGACTATCAGCCCCAGCATTTT.

In this sample, this clonotype turned up many times. This sequence joins TRBV6-1 and TRBJ1-2; D call uncertain. The CDR3 runs 16 residues. Per the germline V gene, CDR1 is MNHNS and CDR2 is SASEGT. Trimming left V 2 bases short and J 6 bases short, with 19 bases between. CDR3 loop: CASSEISPRARHGYTF. CDR3 in DNA: TGTGCCAGCAGTGAAATTTCTCCCCGCGCGAGGCATGGCTACACCTTC.

In this sample, this clonotype turned up many times. The chain uses TRBV28 and TRBJ1-3; D gene unclear. The germline V gene has CDR1 MDHEN and CDR2 SYDVKM. CDR3 length: 14 amino acids. V lost 3 bases and J lost 2, with 8 bases in between. This chain's CDR3 is CASSFPTTGNTIYF. The DNA for the CDR3 is TGTGCCAGCAGTTTCCCTACGACTGGAAACACCATATATTTT.

This clonotype was recorded at least ten times. V gene TRBV7-8 combines with J gene TRBJ2-7; TRBD1 aligns across 9 bases. The V gene's germline CDR1 is SGHVS and CDR2 FQNEAQ. This CDR3 has 15 amino acids. J lost 5 bases, V lost 4 bases, and 9 bases had no gene match. The CDR3 DNA reads TGTGCCAGCAGCTCTGCCGGGACAGGGCTCAACGAGCAGTACTTC. It translates to CASSSAGTGLNEQYF.

The CDR3 reads CASREAGGGETQYF. The CDR3 DNA reads as TGTGCCAGTAGGGAGGCAGGGGGTGGGGAGACCCAGTACTTC. This chain uses TRBV19 with TRBJ2-5, with TRBD1 matching 7 bases. The CDR3 length is 14 residues. V shed 6 bases and J 5 bases; nucleotides not matched to a gene: 9. Per germline, CDR1 LNHDA and CDR2 SQIVND (reference sequence).

This clonotype showed up many times. This chain links TRBV29-1 with TRBJ1-1; D is unclear. This CDR3 is 13 amino acids long. Trimming took 4 bases from V and 0 from J, leaving 9 bases between them. Germline V gene lookup returns CDR1 SQVTM and CDR2 ANQGSEA. CDR3 amino acids: CSVGAQMNTEAFF. CDR3 sequence (DNA): TGCAGCGTTGGGGCCCAAATGAACACTGAAGCTTTCTTT.

This clonotype occurred a few times. The gene calls are TRBV27 and TRBJ2-7; D is perhaps TRBD2 (6 bases). CDR3 length: 14 amino acids. CDR1 and CDR2 from the germline V gene are MNHEY and SMNVEV (reference sequence). V was clipped by 6 bases and J by 2 bases, with 14 bases between them. The CDR3 is CASRGLKRPYEQYF. The CDR3 DNA reads as TGTGCCAGCAGGGGACTCAAGCGACCCTACGAGCAGTACTTC.

The rearrangement joins TRBV3-1 to TRBJ2-2; no definite D call. CDR3 length equals 11 residues. CDR1 and CDR2 from the germline V gene are LGHDT and YNNKEL (reference sequence). Trimming shortened V by 3 bases and J by 7 bases, and 3 bases separated the two germline ends. For the CDR3, the DNA is TGTGCCAGCAGCCAGGGCGGGGAGCTGTTTTTT. Translation gives CASSQGGELFF.